The 5 T cell receptor beta chains in this list originate from one sample, sequenced in a study of identical twins. TCRdb reanalysed the 5' RACE reads using MiXCR and keeps one entry per CDR3 protein. The sample consists of 1.5 million to 2 million distinct CDR3 sequences, about 32% of them appearing once. The sequenced material came from cord blood. The receptor set was obtained from a newborn girl in good health.

Points on this clonotype: Germline is not matched at one junction end, which may reflect a read error. V gene TRBV9 combines with J gene TRBJ2-7; 13 bases map to TRBD2. This CDR3 is built from 16 residues. The germline V gene encodes CDR1 SGDLS and CDR2 YYNGEE. CDR3: CAGSVGLAGETFEQYF. Here the CDR3 DNA reads TGTGCCGGCAGCGTTGGACTAGCGGGAGAAACGTTCGAGCAGTACTTC.

About this clonotype: One end of the junction varies from germline; a read error may be responsible. This chain links TRBV7-2 with TRBJ2-5; D is possibly TRBD1 or TRBD2 (6 bases each). The CDR3 loop spans 14 amino acids. Looked up from germline, CDR1 is SGHTA and CDR2 is FQGNSA. Here the CDR3 DNA reads TGTGCCGGCAGTTTTAGGAGGGGGCAAGAGACCCAGTACTTC. It translates to CAGSFRRGQETQYF. Full variable domain (outside the CDR3, taken from reference TRBV7-2 and TRBJ2-5): GAGVSQSPSNKVTEKGKDVELRCDPISGHTALYWYRQSLGQGLEFLIYFQGNSAPDKSGLPSDRFSAERTGGSVSTLTIQRTQQEDSAVYLCAGSFRRGQETQYFGPGTRLLVL.

The sample holds a few counts of this clonotype. The chain has TRBV21-1 and TRBJ2-7; the table's D gene call, TRBD1, was not cross checked with the DNA. TRBV21-1 is a pseudogene. CDR3 length equals 17 residues. CDR3 residues: CASSKEDRRGYIYEQYF. Here the CDR3 DNA reads TGTGCCAGCAGCAAAGAGGATCGGCGGGGGTACATCTACGAGCAGTACTTC.

A few counts support this clonotype. The chain carries TRBV4-1 and TRBJ1-2, with TRBD1 identical over 10 bases. The CDR3 loop spans 17 amino acids. The V and J ends lost 0 bases and 4 bases, in that order; junction bases with no gene match: 8. Germline V gene lookup returns CDR1 MGHRA and CDR2 YSYEKL. CDR3 coding DNA: TGCGCCAGCAGCCAAGATTTTGACAGGGGGCGCTTCTATGGCTACACCTTC. Translating gives CASSQDFDRGRFYGYTF.

V and J are TRBV6-5 and TRBJ1-1, with 7 bases matching TRBD1. Germline V CDR1 and CDR2: MNHEY, SVGAGI. This CDR3 spans 16 amino acids. Trimming cost V 6 bases and J 0 bases; bases outside gene matches: 10. The CDR3 here is CASRPQTGLMNTEAFF. CDR3 sequence (DNA): TGTGCCAGCAGACCTCAGACAGGGCTCATGAACACTGAAGCTTTCTTT.